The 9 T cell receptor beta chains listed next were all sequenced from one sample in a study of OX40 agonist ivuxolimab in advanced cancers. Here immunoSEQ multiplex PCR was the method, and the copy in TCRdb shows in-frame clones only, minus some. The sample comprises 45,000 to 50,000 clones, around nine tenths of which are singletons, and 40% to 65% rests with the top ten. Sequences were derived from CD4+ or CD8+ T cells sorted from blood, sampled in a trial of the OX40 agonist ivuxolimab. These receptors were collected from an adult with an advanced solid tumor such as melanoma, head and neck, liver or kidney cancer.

Here the CDR3 DNA reads TGTGCCAGCAGTTACTCGACAGGGGGCACTGAAGCTTTCTTT. It yields the protein CASSYSTGGTEAFF. The chain has TRBV6-5 and TRBJ1-1, with 9 positions matching TRBD1. The trim removed 0 bases at V and 4 bases at J, leaving 0 bases unmatched. The CDR3 is 14 amino acids. The germline V gene encodes CDR1 MNHEY and CDR2 SVGAGI.

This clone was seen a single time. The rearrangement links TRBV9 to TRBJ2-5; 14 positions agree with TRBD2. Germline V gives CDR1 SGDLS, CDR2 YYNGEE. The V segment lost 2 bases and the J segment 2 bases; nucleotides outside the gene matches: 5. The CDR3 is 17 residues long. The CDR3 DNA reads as TGTGCCAGCAGCGTGGGGACTAGCGGGGGAACTCAAGAGACCCAGTACTTC. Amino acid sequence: CASSVGTSGGTQETQYF.

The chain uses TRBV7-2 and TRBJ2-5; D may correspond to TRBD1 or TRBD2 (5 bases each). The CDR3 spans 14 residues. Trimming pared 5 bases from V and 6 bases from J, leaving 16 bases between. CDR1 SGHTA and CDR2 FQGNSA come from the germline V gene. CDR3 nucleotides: TGTGCCAGCAGCGCGGGCCCCAGGGTACAGACCCAGTACTTC. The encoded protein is CASSAGPRVQTQYF.

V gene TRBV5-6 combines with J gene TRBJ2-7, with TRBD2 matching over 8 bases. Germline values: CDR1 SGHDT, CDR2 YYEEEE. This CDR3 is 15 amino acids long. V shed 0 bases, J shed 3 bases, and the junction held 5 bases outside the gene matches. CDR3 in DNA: TGTGCCAGCAGCTTGGCCAGCGGGGGCTACTACGAGCAGTACTTC. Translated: CASSLASGGYYEQYF.

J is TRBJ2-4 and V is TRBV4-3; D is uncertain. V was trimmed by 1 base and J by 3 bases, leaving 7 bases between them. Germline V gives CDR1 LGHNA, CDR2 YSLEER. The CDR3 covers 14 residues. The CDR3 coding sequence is TGCGCCAGCAGCCAAGGGGGTAACAAAAACATTCAGTACTTC. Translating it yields CASSQGGNKNIQYF.

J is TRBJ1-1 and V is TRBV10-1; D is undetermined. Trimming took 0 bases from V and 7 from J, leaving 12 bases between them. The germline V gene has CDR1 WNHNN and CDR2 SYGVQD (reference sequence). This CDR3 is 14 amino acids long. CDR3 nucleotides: TGCGCCAGCAGTGAGTCGAGGTTAGGCTATGAAGCTTTCTTT. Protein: CASSESRLGYEAFF.

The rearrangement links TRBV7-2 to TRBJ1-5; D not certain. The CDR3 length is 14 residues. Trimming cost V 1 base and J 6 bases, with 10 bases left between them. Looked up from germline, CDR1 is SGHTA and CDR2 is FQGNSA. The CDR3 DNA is TGTGCCAGCAGCTTAGGGCTCTCGGGTCAGCCCCAGCATTTT. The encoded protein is CASSLGLSGQPQHF.

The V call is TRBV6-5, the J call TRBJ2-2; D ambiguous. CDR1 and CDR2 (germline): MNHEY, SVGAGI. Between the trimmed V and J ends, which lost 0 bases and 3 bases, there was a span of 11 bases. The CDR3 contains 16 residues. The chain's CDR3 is CASSYSRWFDTGELFF. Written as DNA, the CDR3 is TGTGCCAGCAGTTACTCGAGGTGGTTCGACACCGGGGAGCTGTTTTTT.

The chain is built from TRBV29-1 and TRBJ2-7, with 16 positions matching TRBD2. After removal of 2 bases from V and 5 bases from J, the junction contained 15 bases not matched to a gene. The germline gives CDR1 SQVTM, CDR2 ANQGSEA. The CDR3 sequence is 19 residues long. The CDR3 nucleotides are TGCAGCGTTGAACCCTTGTCTCCGGGACTAGCGGGAGGGCCCGACGAGCAGTACTTC. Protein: CSVEPLSPGLAGGPDEQYF.